What follows are 25 T cell receptor beta chains derived from one specimen sequenced in a study of T cell clonality in common variable immunodeficiency. Sequencing used immunoSEQ multiplex PCR; TCRdb keeps in-frame clones, though not all of them. The sample shows about 74,000 clones, none of them appearing just once. The sample taken for sequencing was peripheral blood mononuclear cells. The receptors derive from a person aged 18-69 years in good health.

This clone occurred many times. Incomplete CDR3 DNA: TGCGCCAGCAGCCAAGAGGGTAACCCTAGCGGGAGCACAGATACG. The encoded protein is CASSQEGNPSGSTDT. The complete CDR3 reads CASSQEGNPSGSTDTQYF. V is TRBV4-1 and J is TRBJ2-3; 8 positions match TRBD2. Read data end 3 residues before the CDR3 end; the end is taken from the germline J gene. The CDR3 has 18 amino acids. V was pared by 0 bases and J by 0 bases, with 8 bases of the junction left unmatched. Germline CDR1 is MGHRA and CDR2 is YSYEKL.

A note on this clone: The CDR3 end falls 3 residues outside the read, so it is completed with the germline J gene. The genes are TRBV19 and TRBJ1-5, with TRBD1 as a possible D gene (5 bases). Trimming left V 1 base short and J 7 bases short, with 14 bases between. This CDR3 comprises 15 residues. CDR1 is LNHDA, CDR2 SQIVND, per germline (reference sequence). CDR3 DNA (partial): TGTGCCAGTAGTATAGGACAGATCTTTGGGCAGCCC. Encoded protein: CASSIGQIFGQP. The complete CDR3 reads CASSIGQIFGQPQHF.

This clone was observed at least ten times. The CDR3 is cut off 3 residues early in the read; its end comes from the germline J gene. V is TRBV29-1 and J is TRBJ1-1; TRBD1 is a possible D gene (5 bases). Germline V lookup: CDR1 SQVTM, CDR2 ANQGSEA. V lost 5 bases, J lost 4 bases, and 11 bases lay in between. This CDR3 is built from 12 residues. CDR3 sequence: CSVPSGSTEAFF. The covered CDR3 bases are TGCAGCGTTCCCTCAGGGTCCACTGAA.

This clone was detected many times. The CDR3 end lies 3 residues beyond the end of the read and is filled in from the germline J gene. The J gene is TRBJ1-5, the V gene TRBV20-1, with D unclear. Trimming removed 1 base at V and 3 bases at J, with 13 bases between. This CDR3 has 15 residues. The germline gives CDR1 DFQATT, CDR2 SNEGSKA (reference sequence). Here the CDR3 reads CSARVPRGPNQPQHF. The CDR3 bases that were read are TGCAGTGCTAGAGTCCCCCGAGGGCCCAATCAGCCC.

This clone has at least ten counts. The observed sequence ends 3 residues before the CDR3 terminus, with the missing tail filled in from the germline J gene. This chain connects TRBV10-1 to TRBJ2-4; D possibly corresponds to TRBD1 (5 bases). The CDR3 length is 12 residues. The V gene's germline CDR1 is WNHNN and CDR2 SYGVQD (reference sequence). The DNA read from the CDR3 is TGCGCCAGCGAGTCCGACAGCCACGTT. Translating it yields CASESDSHV. The entire CDR3 protein reads CASESDSHVQYF.

This clone has at least ten counts. Sequencing ends 3 residues short of the CDR3 end; the germline J gene provides the rest. This chain uses TRBV7-2 with TRBJ2-7, with 9 bases matching TRBD2. This CDR3 has 15 amino acids. Germline assignment: CDR1 SGHTA and CDR2 FQGNSA. Unmatched junction bases numbered 5, after V lost 1 base and J lost 4 bases. The CDR3 reads CASSLGGTSTYEQYF. The covered CDR3 bases are TGTGCCAGCAGCTTAGGCGGGACTAGCACTTACGAG.

This clone was detected ten times or more. This sample also contains other DNA sequences that code for the same CDR3. This chain's CDR3 is CASSTTSGSYNEQFF. The part of the CDR3 DNA that was read is TGTGCCAGTAGTACGACTAGCGGCTCCTACAATGAG. The V and J genes are TRBV19 and TRBJ2-1; TRBD2 matches at 9 bases. The read terminates 3 residues ahead of where the CDR3 ends, so the germline J gene completes it. The CDR3 extends over 15 amino acids. Germline CDR1 and CDR2: LNHDA and SQIVND (reference sequence). Trimming cost V 4 bases and J 0 bases; bases outside gene matches: 1.

This clone was seen ten or more times. Read sequence stops 3 residues before the CDR3 end, and the germline J gene provides the missing end. The V call is TRBV20-1, the J call TRBJ1-1; D not certain. Germline CDR1 DFQATT, CDR2 SNEGSKA (reference sequence). Trimming shortened V by 7 bases and J by 4 bases, and 7 bases separated the two germline ends. The CDR3 has 10 amino acids. CDR3: CSVLATEAFF. The sequenced part of the CDR3 DNA is TGCAGTGTCCTGGCCACTGAA.

The table lists this clone with many counts. The read terminates 3 residues before the CDR3 end, so the remaining end is supplied by the germline J gene. The rearrangement joins TRBV4-1 to TRBJ2-7; TRBD2 aligns across 10 bases. The J segment lost 3 bases and the V segment lost 4 bases, leaving 6 bases of the junction unmatched. CDR1 is MGHRA, CDR2 YSYEKL, per germline. CDR3 size: 15 residues. The CDR3 spells CASSPRTSGNYEQYF. CDR3 DNA, as far as it was read: TGCGCCAGCAGCCCGAGGACTAGCGGAAACTACGAG.

This clone was counted ten times or more. The read ends 3 residues early relative to the CDR3; the germline J gene fills the gap. V usage is TRBV19 and J usage is TRBJ2-6; 7 bases line up with TRBD2. Germline values: CDR1 LNHDA, CDR2 SQIVND (reference sequence). This CDR3 has 21 amino acids. V was clipped by 2 bases and J by 2 bases; unmatched bases: 18. The CDR3 bases that were read are TGTGCCAGTAGTATATTCTTGCGGCCGGGACTATTAAGGCCTGGGGCCAACGTC. This gives the protein CASSIFLRPGLLRPGANV. From start to end, the CDR3 is CASSIFLRPGLLRPGANVLTF.

This clone was recorded at least ten times. Read coverage stops 3 residues before the CDR3 terminus; the germline J gene supplies the remainder. The chain recombines TRBV5-1 with TRBJ1-5, with 9 bases lining up with TRBD1. Germline assignment: CDR1 SGHRS and CDR2 YFSETQ. This CDR3 has 14 amino acids. Unmatched junction bases numbered 5, after V lost 4 bases and J lost 6 bases. The sequenced CDR3 bases are TGCGCCAGCAGCCCGGACAGGGGCAGTCAGCCC. Amino acid sequence: CASSPDRGSQP. The full CDR3 reads CASSPDRGSQPQHF.

Many counts were recorded for this clone. The observed sequence ends 3 residues before the CDR3 terminus, with the missing tail filled in from the germline J gene. This chain uses TRBV5-4 with TRBJ1-1; D unclear. The CDR3 is made up of 13 amino acids. The germline V and J ends were trimmed by 0 bases and 0 bases, with 3 bases remaining between them. Germline assignment: CDR1 SGHNT and CDR2 YYREEE (reference sequence). CDR3 protein: CASSLEVNTEAFF. The DNA read from the CDR3 is TGTGCCAGCAGCTTGGAGGTGAACACTGAA.

This clone was seen many times. Read data end 3 residues before the CDR3 end; the end is taken from the germline J gene. This sequence joins TRBV5-1 and TRBJ2-4; D is ambiguous. The V gene lost 3 bases and the J gene lost 7 bases, with 14 bases spanning the gap. Germline CDR1 is SGHRS and CDR2 is YFSETQ. This CDR3 has 14 amino acids. CDR3: CASSWLGSGNIQYF. Partial CDR3 DNA: TGCGCCAGCAGCTGGCTTGGCTCCGGGAACATT. Together with reference TRBV5-1 and TRBJ2-4, the CDR3 gives the full variable domain: KAGVTQTPRYLIKTRGQQVTLSCSPISGHRSVSWYQQTPGQGLQFLFEYFSETQRNKGNFPGRFSGRQFSNSRSEMNVSTLELGDSALYLCASSWLGSGNIQYFGAGTRLSVL.

There are many counts of this clone. The CDR3 is cut off 3 residues early in the read; its end comes from the germline J gene. The gene calls are TRBV19 and TRBJ2-2; 8 positions match TRBD2. Germline-derived CDR1 and CDR2 are LNHDA and SQIVND (reference sequence). The V gene end was trimmed by 5 bases and the J gene end by 4 bases; junction bases not matched to a gene: 6. The CDR3 length is 15 residues. The CDR3 reads CASSWTSSGTGELFF. The covered CDR3 bases are TGTGCCAGTAGTTGGACTAGCTCAGGCACCGGGGAG. Supplemented by reference TRBV19 and TRBJ2-2, the full variable domain reads DGGITQSPKYLFRKEGQNVTLSCEQNLNHDAMYWYRQDPGQGLRLIYYSQIVNDFQKGDIAEGYSVSREKKESFPLTVTSAQKNPTAFYLCASSWTSSGTGELFFGEGSRLTVL.

This clone was seen many times. The read ends 3 residues early relative to the CDR3; the germline J gene fills the gap. The sample holds other DNA sequences that translate to the same CDR3. The chain is built from TRBV5-1 and TRBJ1-5, with TRBD1 matching 7 bases. The CDR3 runs to 14 residues. Germline CDR1 reads SGHRS; CDR2 reads YFSETQ. Losses at the gene ends were 0 bases for V and 5 bases for J; bases not matched to a gene: 2. CDR3 residues: CASSLGQGDQPQHF. The covered CDR3 bases are TGCGCCAGCAGCTTGGGGCAGGGGGATCAGCCC.

The sample holds many counts of this clone. The read stops 3 residues short of the end of the CDR3; the missing end is completed from the germline J gene. The chain recombines TRBV28 with TRBJ2-3; tentatively, D is TRBD2 (7 bases). Germline V gene sequence: CDR1 MDHEN, CDR2 SYDVKM. The V end was cut by 1 base, the J end by 1 base, with 15 bases between. The CDR3 spans 17 residues. Partial CDR3 DNA: TGTGCCAGCAGTTTATCGGGGGGCCAAATGGGCACAGATACG. The encoded protein is CASSLSGGQMGTDT. The complete CDR3 reads CASSLSGGQMGTDTQYF.

This clone was counted many times. The CDR3 goes on 3 residues after the read ends, and that part is filled in from the germline J gene. V gene TRBV20-1 combines with J gene TRBJ1-2; the match to TRBD1 covers 10 bases. Germline lookup yields CDR1 DFQATT and CDR2 SNEGSKA (reference sequence). The J segment lost 5 bases and the V segment lost 4 bases, leaving 4 bases of the junction unmatched. This CDR3 has 13 residues. This CDR3 is CSAMTGGPYGYTF. CDR3 DNA, as far as it was read: TGCAGTGCTATGACAGGGGGCCCGTATGGC.

This clone has a count of ten or more. With the read ending 3 residues before the CDR3 end, the germline J gene is used to fill in that end. The chain carries TRBV19 and TRBJ2-5, with D possibly matching TRBD1 (6 bases). Trimming removed 5 bases from V and 0 bases from J, with 10 bases in between. The CDR3 has 14 amino acids. Germline assignment: CDR1 LNHDA and CDR2 SQIVND (reference sequence). The CDR3 spells CASSPQGYQETQYF. Incomplete CDR3 DNA: TGTGCCAGTAGTCCTCAGGGGTACCAAGAGACC.

This clone was found many times. The CDR3 goes on 3 residues after the read ends, and that part is filled in from the germline J gene. V usage is TRBV19 and J usage is TRBJ2-1; 7 nucleotides match TRBD2. V was clipped by 10 bases and J by 6 bases; unmatched bases: 9. Germline V gives CDR1 LNHDA, CDR2 SQIVND (reference sequence). The CDR3 runs to 13 residues. CDR3 sequence: CATASAGSNEQFF. The covered CDR3 bases are TGTGCCACTGCTTCAGCGGGATCCAATGAG. Full variable domain (remainder filled in from reference TRBV19 and TRBJ2-1): DGGITQSPKYLFRKEGQNVTLSCEQNLNHDAMYWYRQDPGQGLRLIYYSQIVNDFQKGDIAEGYSVSREKKESFPLTVTSAQKNPTAFYLCATASAGSNEQFFGPGTRLTVL.

This clone was observed many times. Read coverage stops 3 residues before the CDR3 terminus; the germline J gene supplies the remainder. The rearrangement links TRBV19 to TRBJ2-1, with a tentative D call TRBD2 (5 bases). Germline-derived CDR1 and CDR2 are LNHDA and SQIVND (reference sequence). The V and J ends lost 5 bases and 0 bases respectively, with 14 bases between them. The CDR3 runs 16 residues. Partial CDR3 DNA: TGTGCCAGTAGTTCCCCAAGCGGTAGCTCCTACAATGAG. Protein: CASSSPSGSSYNE. The full CDR3 protein is CASSSPSGSSYNEQFF.

This clone came up many times. The read comes to an end 3 residues before the CDR3 does, leaving the germline J gene to fill in the end. The J gene is TRBJ2-3, the V gene TRBV20-1; 8 bases are a match to TRBD2. The CDR3 covers 16 residues. Germline values: CDR1 DFQATT, CDR2 SNEGSKA (reference sequence). V gave up 3 bases and J gave up 5 bases; unmatched junction bases: 13. CDR3 residues: CSASGRSGDFGDTQYF. CDR3 DNA (partial): TGCAGTGCTAGCGGGCGTAGCGGGGATTTTGGAGATACG.

This clone was seen at least ten times. The read ends 3 residues before the CDR3 terminus; that terminus is restored from the germline J gene. V usage is TRBV20-1 and J usage is TRBJ2-1; D gene ambiguous. Deletions cut 0 bases from V and 3 bases from J, with 9 bases between. The CDR3 has 14 residues. Germline values: CDR1 DFQATT, CDR2 SNEGSKA (reference sequence). The sequenced part of the CDR3 DNA is TGCAGTGCTAGAGACACGGTCCACTACAATGAG. The encoded protein is CSARDTVHYNE. The entire CDR3 reads CSARDTVHYNEQFF.

This clone was detected ten times or more. The read comes to an end 3 residues before the CDR3 does, leaving the germline J gene to fill in the end. The chain is built from TRBV10-3 and TRBJ2-7; 11 bases map to TRBD2. There are 15 residues in the CDR3. V dropped 6 bases and J dropped 3; count of bases not matched to a gene: 7. Looked up from germline, CDR1 is ENHRY and CDR2 is SYGVKD. CDR3 DNA (partial): TGTGCCATCAGCGTTACTAGCGGGAGTATCTACGAG. Translating it yields CAISVTSGSIYE. The complete CDR3 protein is CAISVTSGSIYEQYF.

This clone was found many times. The observed sequence ends 3 residues before the CDR3 terminus, with the missing tail filled in from the germline J gene. This chain links TRBV10-3 with TRBJ2-2; possibly TRBD1 for D (5 bases). The CDR3 length is 13 residues. V lost 5 bases to trimming and J lost 7 bases, with 11 bases between them. CDR1 ENHRY and CDR2 SYGVKD come from the germline V gene. The CDR3 DNA, read in part, is TGTGCCATCAGTCCAGGGAAGGTCGGGGAG. Translating it yields CAISPGKVGE. The whole CDR3 sequence reads CAISPGKVGELFF.

This clone occurred many times. The read is 3 residues too short to cover the CDR3 end, so that end is filled in from the germline J gene. This chain joins TRBV7-3 and TRBJ2-2; no firm D call. From germline, CDR1 is SGHTA and CDR2 FQGTGA. V lost 3 bases to trimming and J lost 6 bases, with 8 bases between them. This CDR3 is built from 13 residues. The DNA read from the CDR3 is TGTGCCAGCAGCTTTGACATCTCCGGGGAG. Encoded protein: CASSFDISGE. The whole CDR3 protein is CASSFDISGELFF.